Sequencing of this T cell receptor beta chain was carried out in a study of T cell responses to AZD1222 COVID-19 vaccine. Looking at the study overall: Researchers grouped second doses given at about 4 or about 12 weeks into one pool. Whole-study results and caveats: There were vaccine-associated CD4 TCRs across spike, dominant at 160-218 and 743-854. Spike-specific TCR depth and breadth grew after two AZD1222 doses.

After removal of 3 bases from V and 0 bases from J, the junction contained 20 bases not matched to a gene. The germline CDR1 and CDR2 sequences are DFQATT and SNEGSKA (reference sequence). The CDR3 sequence is 21 residues long. Using immunoSEQ multiplex PCR, the repertoire was profiled, and TCRdb retains in-frame clones only, with some absent. The sample contains more than 100,000 clones, around 91% of which appear only once. To note about this clone: The antigen is not known.

This clonotype was sampled from an adult in good health. The source was peripheral blood, collected on day 0 of AZD1222 vaccination. V and J are TRBV20-1 and TRBJ1-6; TRBD1 matches at 7 bases. The CDR3 bases are TGCAGTGCTAGTGCCCGACCCGAGGGCGTACAGGGGAACTCCTATAATTCACCCCTCCACTTT. Translating gives CSASARPEGVQGNSYNSPLHF.